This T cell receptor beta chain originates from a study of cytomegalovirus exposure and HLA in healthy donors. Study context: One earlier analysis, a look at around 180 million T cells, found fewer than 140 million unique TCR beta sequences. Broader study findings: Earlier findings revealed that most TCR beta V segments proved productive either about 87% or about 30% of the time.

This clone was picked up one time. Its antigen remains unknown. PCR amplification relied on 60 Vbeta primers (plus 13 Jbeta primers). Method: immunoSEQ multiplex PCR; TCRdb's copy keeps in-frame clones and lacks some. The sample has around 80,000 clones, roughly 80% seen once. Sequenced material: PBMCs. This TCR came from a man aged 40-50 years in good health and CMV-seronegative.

CDR3: CASSDYSYGYTF. The CDR3 DNA is TGTGCCAGCAGTGACTACAGCTATGGCTACACCTTC. This rearrangement joins TRBV6-1 to TRBJ1-2, with D unresolved. This CDR3 spans 12 amino acids. Germline lookup yields CDR1 MNHNS and CDR2 SASEGT. V shed 3 bases and J shed 4 bases, with 6 bases lying between them.